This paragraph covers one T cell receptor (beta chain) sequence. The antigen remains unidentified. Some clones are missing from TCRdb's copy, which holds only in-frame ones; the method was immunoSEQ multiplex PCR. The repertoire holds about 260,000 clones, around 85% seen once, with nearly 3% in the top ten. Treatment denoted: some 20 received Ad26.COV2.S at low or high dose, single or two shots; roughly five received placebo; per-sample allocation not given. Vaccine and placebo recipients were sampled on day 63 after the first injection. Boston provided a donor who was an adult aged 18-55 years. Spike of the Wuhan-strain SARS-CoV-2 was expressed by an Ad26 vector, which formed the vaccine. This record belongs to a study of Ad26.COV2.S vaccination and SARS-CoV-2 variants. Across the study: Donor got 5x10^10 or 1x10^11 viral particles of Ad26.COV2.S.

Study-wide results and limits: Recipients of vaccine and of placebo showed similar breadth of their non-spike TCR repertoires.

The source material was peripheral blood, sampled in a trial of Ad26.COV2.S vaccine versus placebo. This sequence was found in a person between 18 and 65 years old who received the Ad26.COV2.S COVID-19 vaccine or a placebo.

The CDR3: CASNRDRRNSPLHF. Here the CDR3 DNA reads TGTGCCAGCAATAGGGACAGGAGAAATTCACCCCTCCACTTT. This chain links TRBV5-4 with TRBJ1-6, with 8 nucleotides matching TRBD1. With 6 bases clipped from V and 7 bases from J, the junction kept 6 bases outside the gene matches. This CDR3 comprises 14 residues. Germline V CDR1 and CDR2: SGHNT, YYREEE (reference sequence).